The sequence of this T cell receptor beta chain was determined in a study of T cells in Graves' hyperthyroidism and ophthalmopathy. Study as a whole: Staff took peripheral blood when the initial diagnosis was made, before any treatment began.

TCR beta CDR3 sequences were amplified from RNA transcripts. The study used the HTBI primer set for a first-round RT-PCR of the TCR CDR3. TCRdb ran MiXCR on the multiplex PCR reads and lists one entry per CDR3 protein. The sample lists 300,000 to 450,000 distinct CDR3 sequences, about 15% occurring once. This clonotype was recorded many times. Its target is not known. The hyperthyroidism was newly diagnosed and had lasted under 2 months; the patients were aged 18 to 65. General study results and limits: The majority of expanded thyroid clonotypes above 0.001 also appeared in blood. By a 13 V-J model, ophthalmopathy was set apart from stable hyperthyroidism.

V shed 1 base and J shed 7 bases, with 11 bases lying between them. Germline loops: CDR1 SEHNR, CDR2 FQNEAQ (reference sequence). The CDR3 runs to 14 residues. This TCR came from a woman between 25 and 40 years old with Graves' hyperthyroidism. The chain employs TRBV7-9 and TRBJ1-5; D is possibly TRBD1 (6 bases). The sequenced material came from blood. This chain's CDR3 is CASSLVGGSQPQHF. The CDR3 region has the DNA TGTGCCAGCAGCTTAGTTGGGGGCTCGCAGCCCCAGCATTTT.